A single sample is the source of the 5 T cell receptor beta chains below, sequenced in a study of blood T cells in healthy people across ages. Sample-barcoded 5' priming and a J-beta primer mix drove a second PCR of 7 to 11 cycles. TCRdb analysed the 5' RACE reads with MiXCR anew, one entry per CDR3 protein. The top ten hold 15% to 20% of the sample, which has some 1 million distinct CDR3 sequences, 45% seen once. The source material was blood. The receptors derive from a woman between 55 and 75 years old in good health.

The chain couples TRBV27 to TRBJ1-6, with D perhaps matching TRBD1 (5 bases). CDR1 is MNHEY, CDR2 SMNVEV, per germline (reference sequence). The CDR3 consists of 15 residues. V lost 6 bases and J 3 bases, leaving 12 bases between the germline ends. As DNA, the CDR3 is TGTGCCAGCAGCCTGGGGCAGCTCTATAATTCACCCCTCCACTTT. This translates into CASSLGQLYNSPLHF.

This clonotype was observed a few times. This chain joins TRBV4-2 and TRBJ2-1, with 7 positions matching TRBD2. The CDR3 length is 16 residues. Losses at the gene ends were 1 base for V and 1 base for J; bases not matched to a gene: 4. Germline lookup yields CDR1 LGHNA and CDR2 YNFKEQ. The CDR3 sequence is CASSQGQRDSYNEQFF. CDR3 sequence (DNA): TGTGCCAGCAGCCAAGGTCAGCGGGATTCCTACAATGAGCAGTTCTTC.

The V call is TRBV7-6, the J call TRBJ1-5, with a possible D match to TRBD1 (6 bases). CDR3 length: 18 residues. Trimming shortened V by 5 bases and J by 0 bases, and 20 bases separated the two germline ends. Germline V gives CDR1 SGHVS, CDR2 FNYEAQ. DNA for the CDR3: TGTGCCAGCAGCCCAGGCTTGGGCAGGGACACTAGCAATCAGCCCCAGCATTTT. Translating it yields CASSPGLGRDTSNQPQHF.

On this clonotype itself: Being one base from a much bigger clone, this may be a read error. CDR3 sequence: CASSGGGWSEQYF. The CDR3, as DNA: TGTGCCAGCAGCGGAGGGGGGTGGAGTGAGCAGTACTTC. The chain uses TRBV13 and TRBJ2-7; the D gene could be TRBD1 or TRBD2 (6 bases each). Germline CDR1 reads PRHDT; CDR2 reads FYEKMQ (reference sequence). Trimming removed 5 bases from V and 7 bases from J, with 15 bases in between. The length of the CDR3 is 13 residues.

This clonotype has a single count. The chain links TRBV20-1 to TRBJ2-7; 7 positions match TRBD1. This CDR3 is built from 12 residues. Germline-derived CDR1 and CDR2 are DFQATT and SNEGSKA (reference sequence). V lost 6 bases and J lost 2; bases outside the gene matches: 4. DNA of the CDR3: TGCAGTGCGTGGACAGGTCCCTACGAGCAGTACTTC. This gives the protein CSAWTGPYEQYF.